This T cell receptor (beta chain) was retrieved from a study of T cells in women clearing cervical HPV infection (dated 2018 in TCRdb). Study-level background: The cases were fewer than 30 women with histologically confirmed HPV16-related CIN3 or worse, and 2 of these cases were invasive cancers. Controls were more than 20 women whose single incident HPV16 infection cleared within 12 months without precancer or cancer developing. Since only a few of the women had HLA typing available, the possibility that HLA type was acting as a confounder could not be ruled out. The exploratory proof-of-principle case-control study was nested within the Guanacaste HPV Natural History Study in Costa Rica and compared TCR repertoires across cervical HPV16 outcomes. Case blood was taken at the visit when the lesion was first identified, whereas control blood was taken when infection was no longer detected. Cases were matched to controls by age within five years and by the year the sample was collected. For cases, the median interval between lesion detection and blood sampling was more than 130 days, with an interquartile range of 90 to 200 days. In the parent cohort, around 9,900 women aged 18 or older were enrolled in Guanacaste, Costa Rica, during about 1992 to 1994 and then followed for six to eight years. Five blinded duplicates per group were added as quality controls, giving 60 or so samples: 50 or so participants and roughly 10 replicates. Cases had a median age of roughly 35 years compared with 37 to 40 for controls, and baseline characteristics showed no significant differences between the groups.

Findings and caveats that apply to the study as a whole: Whether associations preceded infection or resulted from infection could not be shown with the cross-sectional design, and effector/memory subsets and HPV-specific T cells were not isolated. Lower TRBV6-7 relative abundance was observed in cases than in controls (about 0.1% versus 0.15%; Bonferroni P = 0.0008). Because T-cell numbers per sample were unknown, differences in richness could reflect varying T-cell content rather than repertoire biology. Random forest classifiers combining richness and V gene abundances distinguished cases from controls with an estimated AUC of around 0.79. TCR repertoire richness was significantly higher in CIN3+ cases than in controls across sequencing depths, while evenness did not differ.

About this clone: The clone's antigen remains unknown. The CDR3 goes on 3 residues after the read ends, and that part is filled in from the germline J gene.

Using the immunoSEQ assay, multiplex PCR amplified TCR beta CDR3 regions from an average of around 1,300 ng of genomic DNA per sample. To correct primer bias, the assay used a complete synthetic TCR repertoire to set an amplification baseline. Amplicons were sequenced on the Illumina platform. As for how the authors treated the data: Sequences were error-corrected by clustering with frequency ratios and a modified nearest-neighbor algorithm and were then analyzed in the immunoSEQ Analyzer with IMGT gene definitions. At each rarefaction depth, TCR richness and evenness were averaged across 20 rarefaction repeats, and any sample with fewer sequences than the depth was left out. Wilcoxon rank sum tests with FDR correction were used to compare V, D and J gene relative abundances between the groups. An intraclass correlation of approximately 96% for TCR richness and an average of about 80% across 65 to 70 gene segments were obtained from the blinded duplicates. TCRdb took over this immuneACCESS table, retaining in-frame rearrangements with V and J assigned. Such tables are incomplete; in checked studies, under half of the missing clones stem from an unresolved V gene, and the remainder is unexplained. That table gives V, J and clone size, and the DNA gave D and trimming. This sample's clone table shows about 46,000 clones. The ten largest clones add up to approximately 40% of the sample.

CDR1 DFQATT and CDR2 SNEGSKA are derived from the germline V gene (reference sequence). Ends trimmed: V by 4 bases, J by 4 bases; bases unmatched to a gene: 8. Taken from cysteine to phenylalanine, the CDR3 has 15 residues. Shown are 36 bases from within the CDR3, in frame from base 1. Every participant had a single incident cervical HPV16 infection, and women with prevalent HPV16 infections were excluded. Cervical HPV DNA was detected with MY09/MY11 PCR, and genotyping was done by dot-blot hybridization. Fifteen mL of heparinized blood were centrifuged, and the buffy coat was aliquoted, frozen at -30°C, then stored at -80°C. QIAGEN kits were used to extract genomic DNA from buffy coat specimens.

This TCR derives from a woman aged 18-69 years with a cervical HPV16 infection that either progressed to CIN3+ or cleared (not recorded which). Sample: blood buffy coat. The rearrangement joined TRBV20-1 to TRBJ2-3, with 10 bases in between that match TRBD2. CDR3 DNA (partial): TGCAGTGCTACCTCCGGGACTAGCGTCGCAGATACG. Translated, it gives CSATSGTSVADT. Given in full, the CDR3 is CSATSGTSVADTQYF.